This T cell receptor (beta chain) was recovered during a study of shared clonotypes between healthy human individuals. Positively selected for CCR7, the CD45RO-negative cells used as naive CD8 cells excluded terminally differentiated effector memory CD45RA+ cells. Recent vaccinations or acute infections were absent in the healthy HIV-negative adult donors. Study outcomes and limitations: Although depth was large, rarefaction showed that sequencing of the sorted subsets was incomplete. In this cohort, only blood was sampled, and tissue repertoires likely differ.

Turning to this clone: Its specificity is not known.

TCRdb's table, derived via immunoSEQ multiplex PCR, lists solely in-frame clones and lacks some. Of some 2 million clones in the sample, about 95% were seen once. Germline V CDR1 and CDR2: SGDLS, YYNGEE. This CDR3 region has 13 residues. Trimming stripped 4 bases from V and 6 bases from J, with 14 bases between. What was sequenced was naive CD8+ T cells sorted from blood. The chain employs TRBV9 and TRBJ2-7, with D perhaps matching TRBD1 or TRBD2 (5 bases each). The sequence was obtained from a man younger than 35 in good health. DNA of the CDR3: TGTGCCAGCAGCCCGAGGAGTGGGGGCGAGCAGTACTTC. Translating it yields CASSPRSGGEQYF. The variable domain in full, completed from reference TRBV9 and TRBJ2-7, reads DSGVTQTPKHLITATGQRVTLRCSPRSGDLSVYWYQQSLDQGLQFLIQYYNGEERAKGNILERFSAQQFPDLHSELNLSSLELGDSALYFCASSPRSGGEQYFGPGTRLTVT.